The 4 T cell receptor beta chains below were found in one sample sequenced in a study of post-analysis software for immune sequencing data. Unique molecular identifiers were carried by the TCR beta cDNA libraries. TCRdb ran MiXCR on the PCR reads and lists one entry per CDR3 protein. The sample includes fewer than 850,000 distinct CDR3 sequences, 30% of them seen just once. Study-level findings and limits: Roughly five TRBV segments, including TRBV5-6, TRBV5-1 and TRBV20-1, were more frequent in patients than controls.

No antigen is known for these receptors. Sequencing was performed on blood. These TCRs come from a girl aged 10 to 17 with multiple sclerosis.

The J gene is TRBJ1-2, the V gene TRBV9; D call uncertain. V dropped 4 bases and J dropped 4 bases, with 17 bases sitting between them. The germline gives CDR1 SGDLS, CDR2 YYNGEE. CDR3 size: 15 residues. CDR3: CASSLHGKERYGYTF. The CDR3 DNA sequence: TGTGCCAGCAGCCTACACGGGAAGGAACGCTATGGCTACACCTTC.

This clonotype was found a few times. The rearrangement links TRBV20-1 to TRBJ2-3; a possible D gene is TRBD2 (5 bases). The germline V gene has CDR1 DFQATT and CDR2 SNEGSKA (reference sequence). This CDR3 comprises 12 residues. Deletions cut 5 bases from V and 3 bases from J, with 9 bases between. CDR3: CSALGRTDTQYF. CDR3 bases: TGCAGTGCTCTGGGGAGAACAGATACGCAGTATTTT.

Turning to this clonotype: The junction differs from germline at one of its ends, possibly a read error. V is TRBV20-1 and J is TRBJ2-6; either TRBD1 or TRBD2 may supply D (5 bases each). The CDR3 totals 14 residues. CDR1 DFQATT and CDR2 SNEGSKA come from the germline V gene (reference sequence). CDR3 in amino acids: CSVRGAAGANVLTF. CDR3 sequence (DNA): TGCAGTGTTAGAGGGGCGGCTGGGGCCAACGTCCTGACTTTC.

The rearrangement joins TRBV7-2 to TRBJ1-4; D is perhaps TRBD1 (5 bases). The CDR3 is made up of 16 amino acids. Germline V lookup: CDR1 SGHTA, CDR2 FQGNSA. Between the trimmed V and J ends, which lost 5 bases and 10 bases, there was a span of 23 bases. CDR3 in DNA: TGTGCCAGCAGCCCCAAGATAGGGACCGTGGAGGGAAAACTGTTTTTT. Protein: CASSPKIGTVEGKLFF.